This T cell receptor beta chain was recorded in a study of vaccination and CD4 T cells after COVID-19 (dated by TCRdb to between 2021 and 2024). In the study overall: SARS-CoV-2 positivity had been established in the convalescent patients by nasal swab PCR, and mild disease was recorded in nine of these patients and severe disease in one. Post-vaccine blood samples were obtained a median of approximately 70 days after the second vaccine dose, with a range of roughly 14 to 241 days. Control cultures received a CEFX viral epitope pool as the positive control, an HIV-1 Nef peptide pool as the negative control, or no peptide. Culture stimuli were overlapping spike peptide pools from SARS-CoV-2 and from the common cold coronaviruses HCoV-NL63, HCoV-OC43 and HCoV-229E. In the convalescent cohort there were six males and four females, among whom were two Hispanic individuals, seven Caucasians, two Asians and one multiracial person. The spike-specific CD4+ TCR repertoire was compared before and after mRNA vaccination in 10 to 11 COVID-19 convalescent patients and a handful of infection-naive healthy vaccine recipients. Post-COVID blood samples were collected from convalescent patients a median of around 100 days after diagnosis, with a range of about 30 to 161 days. Participants got two doses of the Pfizer-BioNTech BNT162b2 vaccine (n=8) or two doses of the Moderna mRNA-1273 vaccine (n=2).

This clonotype was seen a single time. Its antigen specificity is not known. No qualities accompany the bases; no much larger clone lies one base away. One read alone is a weak basis. The paper's findings and limits, for the study overall: An increase in the median number of SARS-CoV-2-reactive clonotypes from around 20 after infection to some 40 after vaccination was observed, but the change was not found to be significant. Among the post-vaccine SARS-CoV-2-reactive clones in convalescent patients, a median about 89% showed up only after vaccination, which suggests vaccine-specific priming. In convalescent patients, nearly all vaccine-specific clones (304 of 307) were found to be mono-reactive for SARS-CoV-2 spike rather than cross-reactive with common cold coronaviruses. Relatively few convalescent patients were included in the study, and early timepoints after natural infection were not analyzed.

Libraries were built with PCR. At the Johns Hopkins FTIC core, DNA from the cultured CD4+ T cells underwent TCR sequencing with the Oncomine TCR Beta short-read assay. Genomic DNA was extracted from the cultured CD4+ T cells with the QIAamp micro DNA kit. Oncomine TCR Beta libraries from cultured CD4+ T cells were pooled using unique dual indexes and sequenced on an Illumina iSeq 100. The authors' analysis ran thus. Non-productive sequences were filtered out, and CDR3s that did not start with C, did not end with F or W, or were shorter than 7 amino acids were discarded. The MANAFEST web application identified antigen-specific clonotypes by comparing peptide-stimulated wells against reference wells and other culture wells. Positive clones required FDR below 0.05, an odds ratio above 5, and productive frequency above 0.1% in at least two of three replicate wells. Clonotypes that were significantly expanded in both SARS-CoV-2 spike wells and at least one common cold coronavirus spike condition were defined as cross-reactive. Similarity between CDR3 sequences was evaluated in R version 3.6.1 using Levenshtein distances (stringdist) and unrooted phylogenetic trees (ape). Starting from the raw public reads, TCRdb applied fastp trimming at Q25, assembled clones with MiXCR and retained in-frame beta chains. Rows with a matching CDR3 protein are joined into one entry that keeps the most common DNA and genes. TCRdb, not the original authors, processed these V and J calls. For this sample the table gives roughly 25,000 distinct CDR3 sequences, of which roughly 53% were detected only once. Around 3% of the sample rests with the top ten.

This sample's treatment or condition label indicates: roughly 10-day PBMC culture with coronavirus spike peptide pools or control peptides (ViraFEST assay). The ViraFEST assay was used in the study, in which antigen-specific T cells were expanded with peptide pools and expanded clonotypes were subsequently identified by TCR sequencing. The convalescent patients' positive SARS-CoV-2 PCR tests were from March to December 2020, which was before the Alpha, Beta and Delta variants emerged in the United States. More than 1.5 million PBMCs per well were cultured in IMDM with about 5% human AB serum and approximately 10 IU/ml IL-2, plus 10 ug/ml peptide pools. Half of the culture medium was replaced with fresh IL-2-containing medium on days 3 and 7. CD4+ T cells were isolated after approximately ten days of culture through negative selection using the EasySep CD4+ T cell isolation kit. PBMCs were separated from whole blood using Ficoll-Paque Plus gradient centrifugation and then either used fresh or cryopreserved at -140C. Triplicate wells were generally used for each culture condition.

The cysteine opens and the phenylalanine closes a CDR3 of 15 amino acids. The retained sequence is limited to the CDR3, 45 bases, with the frame set at the first base. Here V drops 2 bases and J drops 4 bases, and the junction holds 6 bases not matched to any gene. The germline V gene encodes CDR1 SGHDT and CDR2 YYEEEE. The chain links TRBV5-6 with TRBJ1-2, with 9 bases in between that match TRBD1. The TCR originated in a human donor who had recovered from COVID-19. Sequenced: CD4+ T cells from blood, cultured in vitro. Here the CDR3 is given as CASSFGGTGSYGYTF. Here is the DNA: TGTGCCAGCAGCTTTGGGGGGACAGGGAGCTATGGCTACACCTTC. The CDR3 plus the reference TRBV5-6 and TRBJ1-2 genes for the other parts give the full variable domain: DAGVTQSPTHLIKTRGQQVTLRCSPKSGHDTVSWYQQALGQGPQFIFQYYEEEERQRGNFPDRFSGHQFPNYSSELNVNALLLGDSALYLCASSFGGTGSYGYTFGSGTRLTVV.